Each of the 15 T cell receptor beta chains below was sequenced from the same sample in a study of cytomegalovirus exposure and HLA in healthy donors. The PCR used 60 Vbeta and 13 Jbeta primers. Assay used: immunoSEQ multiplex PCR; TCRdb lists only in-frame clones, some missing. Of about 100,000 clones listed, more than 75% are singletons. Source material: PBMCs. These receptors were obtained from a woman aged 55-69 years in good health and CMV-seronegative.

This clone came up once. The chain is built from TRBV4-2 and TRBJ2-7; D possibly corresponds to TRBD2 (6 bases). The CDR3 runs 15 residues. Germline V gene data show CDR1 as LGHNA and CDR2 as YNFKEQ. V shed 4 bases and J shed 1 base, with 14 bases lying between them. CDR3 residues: CASSPEWGVSYEQYF. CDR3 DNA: TGTGCCAGCAGCCCAGAGTGGGGGGTTTCCTACGAGCAGTACTTC.

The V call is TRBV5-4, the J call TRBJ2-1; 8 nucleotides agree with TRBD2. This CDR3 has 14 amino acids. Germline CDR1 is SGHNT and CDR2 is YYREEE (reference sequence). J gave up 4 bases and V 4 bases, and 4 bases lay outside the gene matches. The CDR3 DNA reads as TGTGCCAGCAGCAGAGCGGGAGAATACAATGAGCAGTTCTTC. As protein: CASSRAGEYNEQFF.

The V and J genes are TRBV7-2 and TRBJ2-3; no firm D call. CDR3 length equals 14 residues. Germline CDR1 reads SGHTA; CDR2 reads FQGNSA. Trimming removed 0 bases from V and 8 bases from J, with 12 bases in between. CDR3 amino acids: CASSLAGTGGTQYF. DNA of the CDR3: TGTGCCAGCAGCTTAGCGGGTACGGGTGGTACGCAGTATTTT.

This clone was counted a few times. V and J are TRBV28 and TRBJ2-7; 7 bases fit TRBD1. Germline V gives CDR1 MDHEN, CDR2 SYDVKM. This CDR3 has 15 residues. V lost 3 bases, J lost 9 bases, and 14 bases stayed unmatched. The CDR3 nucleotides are TGTGCCAGCAGTTTGCCGGGACAGTCGCTTGACGGGCAGTACTTC. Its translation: CASSLPGQSLDGQYF. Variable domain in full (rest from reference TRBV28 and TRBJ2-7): DVKVTQSSRYLVKRTGEKVFLECVQDMDHENMFWYRQDPGLGLRLIYFSYDVKMKEKGDIPEGYSVSREKKERFSLILESASTNQTSMYLCASSLPGQSLDGQYFGPGTRLTVT.

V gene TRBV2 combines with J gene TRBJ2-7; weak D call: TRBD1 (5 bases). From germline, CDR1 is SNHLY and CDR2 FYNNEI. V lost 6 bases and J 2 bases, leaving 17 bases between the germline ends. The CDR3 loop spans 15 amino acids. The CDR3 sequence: CASRTRAAPPYEQYF. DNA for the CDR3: TGTGCCAGCAGAACCAGGGCGGCCCCCCCCTACGAGCAGTACTTC.

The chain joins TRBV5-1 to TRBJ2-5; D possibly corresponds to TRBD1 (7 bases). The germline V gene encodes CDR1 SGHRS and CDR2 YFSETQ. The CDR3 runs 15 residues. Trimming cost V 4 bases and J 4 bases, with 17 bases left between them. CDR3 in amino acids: CASSRGDSTAETQYF. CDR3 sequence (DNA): TGCGCCAGCAGCCGCGGGGACAGTACGGCAGAGACCCAGTACTTC.

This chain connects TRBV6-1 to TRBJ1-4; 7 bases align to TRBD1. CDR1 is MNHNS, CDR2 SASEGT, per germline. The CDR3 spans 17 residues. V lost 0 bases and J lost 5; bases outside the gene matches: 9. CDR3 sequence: CASSEAVGGSRNEKLFF. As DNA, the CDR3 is TGTGCCAGCAGTGAAGCGGTAGGGGGCAGCCGAAATGAAAAACTGTTTTTT.

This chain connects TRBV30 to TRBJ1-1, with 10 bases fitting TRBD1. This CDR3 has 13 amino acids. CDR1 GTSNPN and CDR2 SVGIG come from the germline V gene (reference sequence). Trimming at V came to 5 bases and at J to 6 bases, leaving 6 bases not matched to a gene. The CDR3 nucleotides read TGTGCCTGGGCCGGGACAGGGGTCCCTGAAGCTTTCTTT. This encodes CAWAGTGVPEAFF.

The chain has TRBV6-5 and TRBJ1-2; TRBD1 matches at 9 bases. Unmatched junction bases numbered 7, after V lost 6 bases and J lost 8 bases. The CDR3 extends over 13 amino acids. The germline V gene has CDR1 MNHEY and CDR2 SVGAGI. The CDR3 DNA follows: TGTGCCAGCAGGGTACAGGGGGCTGGGGGCTACACCTTC. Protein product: CASRVQGAGGYTF.

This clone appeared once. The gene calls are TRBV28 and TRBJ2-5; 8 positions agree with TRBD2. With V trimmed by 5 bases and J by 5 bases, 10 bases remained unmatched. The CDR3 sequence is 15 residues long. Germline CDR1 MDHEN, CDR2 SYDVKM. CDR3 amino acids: CASSPRLGGGETQYF. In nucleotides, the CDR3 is TGTGCCAGCAGTCCCCGACTAGGCGGGGGGGAGACCCAGTACTTC.

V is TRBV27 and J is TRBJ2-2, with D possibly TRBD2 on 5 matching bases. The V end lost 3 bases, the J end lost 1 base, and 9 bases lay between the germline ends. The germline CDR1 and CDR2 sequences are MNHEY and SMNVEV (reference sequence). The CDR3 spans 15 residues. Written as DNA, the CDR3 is TGTGCCAGCAGTTTTGGACGGGAGAACACCGGGGAGCTGTTTTTT. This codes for CASSFGRENTGELFF.

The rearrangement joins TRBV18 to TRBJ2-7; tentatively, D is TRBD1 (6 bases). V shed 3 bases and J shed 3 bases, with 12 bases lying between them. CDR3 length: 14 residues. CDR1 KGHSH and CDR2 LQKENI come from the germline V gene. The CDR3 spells CASSPPGHNYEQYF. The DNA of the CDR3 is TGTGCCAGCTCACCGCCGGGACACAACTACGAGCAGTACTTC. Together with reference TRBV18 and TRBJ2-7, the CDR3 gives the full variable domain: NAGVMQNPRHLVRRRGQEARLRCSPMKGHSHVYWYRQLPEEGLKFMVYLQKENIIDESGMPKERFSAEFPKEGPSILRIQQVVRGDSAAYFCASSPPGHNYEQYFGPGTRLTVT.

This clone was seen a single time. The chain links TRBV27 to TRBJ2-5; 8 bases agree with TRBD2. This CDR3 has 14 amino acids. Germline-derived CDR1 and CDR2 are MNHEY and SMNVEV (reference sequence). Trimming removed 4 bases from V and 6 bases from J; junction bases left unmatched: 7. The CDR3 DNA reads TGTGCCAGCAGTTCCCGGGGGGGAGAGCAGACCCAGTACTTC. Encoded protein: CASSSRGGEQTQYF.

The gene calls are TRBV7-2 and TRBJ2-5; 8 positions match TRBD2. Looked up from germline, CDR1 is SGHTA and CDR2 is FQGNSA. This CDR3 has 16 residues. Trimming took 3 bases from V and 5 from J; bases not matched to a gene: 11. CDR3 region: CASSFEAGVPMETQYF. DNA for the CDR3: TGTGCCAGCAGCTTTGAAGCGGGGGTTCCCATGGAGACCCAGTACTTC.

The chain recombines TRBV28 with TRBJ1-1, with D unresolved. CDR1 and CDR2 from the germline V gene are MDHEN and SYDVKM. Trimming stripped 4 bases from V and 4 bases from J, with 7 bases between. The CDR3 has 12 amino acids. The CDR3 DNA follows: TGTGCCAGCAGTTCCCCCTCCACTGAAGCTTTCTTT. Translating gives CASSSPSTEAFF.